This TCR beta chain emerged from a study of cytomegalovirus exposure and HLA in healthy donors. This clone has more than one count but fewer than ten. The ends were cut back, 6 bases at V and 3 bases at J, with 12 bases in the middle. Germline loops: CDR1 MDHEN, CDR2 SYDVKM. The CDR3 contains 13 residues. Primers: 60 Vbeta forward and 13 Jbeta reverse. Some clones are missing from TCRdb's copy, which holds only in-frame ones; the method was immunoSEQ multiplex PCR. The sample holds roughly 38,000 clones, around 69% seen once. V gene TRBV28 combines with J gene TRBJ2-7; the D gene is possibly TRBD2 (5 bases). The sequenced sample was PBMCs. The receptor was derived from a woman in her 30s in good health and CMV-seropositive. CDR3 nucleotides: TGTGCCAGCAGATCCGGGAAAAACTACGAGCAGTACTTC. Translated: CASRSGKNYEQYF. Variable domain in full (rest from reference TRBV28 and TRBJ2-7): DVKVTQSSRYLVKRTGEKVFLECVQDMDHENMFWYRQDPGLGLRLIYFSYDVKMKEKGDIPEGYSVSREKKERFSLILESASTNQTSMYLCASRSGKNYEQYFGPGTRLTVT.